This TCR beta chain was captured in a study of memory B cells and T cells in multiple sclerosis. The study's findings and limits: Normalization was needed because clone-set size differences affected shared clonotype counts.

To note about this clone: Its matching antigen is unknown.

TCRdb's table, derived via immunoSEQ multiplex PCR, lists solely in-frame clones and lacks some. The data show about 32,000 clones, approximately 85% seen once. After stimulus-free culture, autoproliferating CFSE-dim and non-proliferating CFSE-high T cells were sequenced separately. Pooled replicate wells came from about 50 million CFSE-labeled PBMCs cultured 7 days without stimulus. The PBMCs received 0.45 to 0.55 uM CFSE and serum-free culture with no added stimuli. Sequenced: PBMCs from blood kept in culture. The TCR sequence derives from a human donor with multiple sclerosis.

DNA for the CDR3: TGCAGCGTAGGGCTAGCGACTTACAATGAGCAGTTCTTC. It encodes CSVGLATYNEQFF. The chain uses TRBV29-1 and TRBJ2-1, with D tentatively TRBD2 (6 bases). In germline, CDR1 is SQVTM, CDR2 ANQGSEA. V was cut by 6 bases and J by 4 bases, with 13 bases left in between. This CDR3 is 13 amino acids long.